Reported below is one T cell receptor (beta chain). The data originate from a study of CD8 T cells in ankylosing spondylitis. In TCRdb, the 5' RACE reads were re-called with MiXCR into one record per CDR3 protein. The sample lists 190,000 or so distinct CDR3 sequences, roughly 13% occurring once. Germline V gene lookup returns CDR1 LGHNT and CDR2 FRNRAP. Unmatched junction bases numbered 14, after V lost 2 bases and J lost 2 bases. CDR3 length: 18 amino acids. Sequenced input: blood, either unsorted or a sorted T cell fraction (not recorded which). The chain employs TRBV12-5 and TRBJ1-2; 7 bases line up with TRBD1. The sequence derives from a male donor with ankylosing spondylitis or in good health (not recorded which). The CDR3 nucleotides read TGTGCTAGTGGTTTGTCCCTGCTCGCCGGACAGGAGAACTATGGCTACACCTTC. This encodes CASGLSLLAGQENYGYTF.